The 2 T cell receptor beta chains listed next were all sequenced from one sample in a study of STAT3 mutations in large granular lymphocyte leukemia. The study's findings and limits: Every T-cell large granular lymphocyte leukemia patient had at least one immunodominant TCR beta clonotype.

The repertoire was sequenced with immunoSEQ multiplex PCR; TCRdb's copy has only in-frame clones and lacks some. Seen here are around 2,400 clones, over 45% observed once, and the top ten hold about 81%. No antigen is known for these receptors. Sequencing input: peripheral blood mononuclear cells. The receptors were gathered from a man in his 60s with T-cell large granular lymphocyte leukemia. Some clones in this sample may be carry-over from other donors' samples.

V gene TRBV6-6 combines with J gene TRBJ1-5, with D unclear. Germline CDR1 reads MNHNY; CDR2 reads SVGAGI (reference sequence). The CDR3 sequence is 15 residues long. Trimming removed 4 bases from V and 2 bases from J, with 12 bases in between. CDR3 amino acids: CASSWDRAGNQPQHF. In DNA form, the CDR3 reads TGTGCCAGCAGTTGGGATAGGGCGGGCAATCAGCCCCAGCATTTT.

The table lists this clone with a few counts. The chain recombines TRBV5-1 with TRBJ2-7, with D perhaps TRBD2 (6 bases). V shed 3 bases and J shed 0 bases, with 13 bases lying between them. Germline values: CDR1 SGHRS, CDR2 YFSETQ. The CDR3 runs 15 residues. The CDR3 region is CASSSGDWSSYEQYF. DNA for the CDR3: TGCGCCAGCAGCTCCGGGGACTGGAGCTCCTACGAGCAGTACTTC.